The rows below give T cell receptor beta chains drawn from one sample of a study of blood T cell repertoires in COVID-19. This table comes from immunoSEQ multiplex PCR, and its TCRdb copy is limited to in-frame clones, with some not included. The data hold over 90,000 clones, with roughly 84% observed a single time. Sequencing was done on a sample of peripheral blood. Receptors originate from a human donor in a cohort sampled during active or convalescent COVID-19. CDR3s include the opening cysteine and the closing phenylalanine or tryptophan. The D gene is left open where the match is weak. Clone size is stated in some rows and not others, as once, few, many or a class when expanded.

v_call: TRBV30
d_call: NA
clone_size: NA
j_call: TRBJ2-1
cdr3_aa: CARGQYNEQFF
cdr3_nt: TGTGCCCGAGGGCAGTATAATGAGCAGTTCTTC

v_call: TRBV19
d_call: NA
clone_size: NA
j_call: TRBJ1-6
cdr3_aa: CASSGQNSPLHF
cdr3_nt: TGTGCCAGTAGTGGACAGAATTCACCCCTCCACTTT

v_call: TRBV24-1
d_call: TRBD2
clone_size: NA
j_call: TRBJ2-2
cdr3_aa: CATSDPRLAGETTTNTGELFF
cdr3_nt: TGTGCCACCAGTGATCCGCGACTAGCGGGGGAGACCACAACGAACACCGGGGAGCTGTTTTTT

v_call: TRBV6-2/TRBV6-3
d_call: NA
clone_size: once
j_call: TRBJ1-2
cdr3_aa: CASSYPTEYGYTF
cdr3_nt: TGTGCCAGCAGTTACCCGACAGAATATGGCTACACCTTC

v_call: TRBV5-4
d_call: NA
clone_size: NA
j_call: TRBJ1-1
cdr3_aa: CASSPWQGNTEAFF
cdr3_nt: TGTGCCAGCAGCCCCTGGCAGGGGAACACTGAAGCTTTCTTT

v_call: TRBV9
d_call: NA
clone_size: NA
j_call: TRBJ1-1
cdr3_aa: CASSVDQSGYTEAFF
cdr3_nt: TGTGCCAGCAGCGTAGACCAGTCAGGATACACTGAAGCTTTCTTT

v_call: TRBV6-6
d_call: TRBD1
clone_size: NA
j_call: TRBJ1-2
cdr3_aa: CASSRDRGRNYGYTF
cdr3_nt: TGTGCCAGCAGCCGCGACAGGGGGCGGAACTATGGCTACACCTTC

v_call: TRBV27
d_call: NA
clone_size: NA
j_call: TRBJ1-1
cdr3_aa: CASSLLGGPLAFF
cdr3_nt: TGTGCCAGCAGTTTATTGGGGGGGCCTCTGGCTTTCTTT

v_call: TRBV19
d_call: NA
clone_size: NA
j_call: TRBJ2-5
cdr3_aa: CASSHPPEEETQYF
cdr3_nt: TGTGCCAGTAGTCACCCTCCGGAGGAAGAGACCCAGTACTTC

v_call: TRBV7-3
d_call: TRBD1
clone_size: NA
j_call: TRBJ2-2
cdr3_aa: CASSLQGVTGELFF
cdr3_nt: TGTGCCAGCAGCTTGCAGGGGGTAACCGGGGAGCTGTTTTTT

v_call: TRBV24-1
d_call: TRBD1
clone_size: NA
j_call: TRBJ2-1
cdr3_aa: CATSDNRGYNEQFF
cdr3_nt: TGTGCCACCAGCGATAACAGGGGCTACAATGAGCAGTTCTTC

v_call: TRBV9
d_call: TRBD1
clone_size: NA
j_call: TRBJ1-2
cdr3_aa: CASSVAGQGGGYTF
cdr3_nt: TGTGCCAGCAGCGTAGCCGGGCAGGGGGGTGGCTACACCTTC

v_call: TRBV5-1
d_call: NA
clone_size: NA
j_call: TRBJ1-4
cdr3_aa: CASSQDTTNEKLFF
cdr3_nt: TGCGCCAGCAGCCAGGACACTACTAATGAAAAACTGTTTTTT

v_call: TRBV5-1
d_call: TRBD1
clone_size: NA
j_call: TRBJ2-7
cdr3_aa: CASSFTGTVYEQYF
cdr3_nt: TGCGCCAGCAGCTTTACCGGGACAGTCTACGAGCAGTACTTC

v_call: TRBV2
d_call: TRBD1
clone_size: NA
j_call: TRBJ1-5
cdr3_aa: CASSYTGGNQPQHF
cdr3_nt: TGTGCCAGCAGTTATACAGGGGGCAATCAGCCCCAGCATTTT

v_call: TRBV5-5
d_call: TRBD2
clone_size: NA
j_call: TRBJ2-3
cdr3_aa: CASTIRTGGGGADTQYF
cdr3_nt: TGTGCCAGCACAATCCGCACTGGGGGCGGGGGGGCAGATACGCAGTATTTT

v_call: TRBV11-1
d_call: TRBD1
clone_size: NA
j_call: TRBJ1-1
cdr3_aa: CASTWDRVSTEAFF
cdr3_nt: TGTGCCAGCACCTGGGACAGGGTCTCCACTGAAGCTTTCTTT

v_call: TRBV5-4
d_call: NA
clone_size: NA
j_call: TRBJ1-2
cdr3_aa: CASSPRTSPGGYTF
cdr3_nt: TGTGCCAGCAGCCCCAGAACATCTCCTGGCGGCTACACCTTC

v_call: TRBV5-1
d_call: NA
clone_size: NA
j_call: TRBJ1-4
cdr3_aa: CASSSGWTNGIEKLFF
cdr3_nt: TGCGCCAGCAGTTCTGGGTGGACAAATGGAATTGAAAAACTGTTTTTT

v_call: TRBV6-5
d_call: TRBD1
clone_size: once
j_call: TRBJ1-4
cdr3_aa: CASSPSGTGGEKLFF
cdr3_nt: TGTGCCAGCAGTCCTTCCGGGACAGGGGGTGAAAAACTGTTTTTT

v_call: TRBV19
d_call: NA
clone_size: NA
j_call: TRBJ2-5
cdr3_aa: CASSTSQGRETQYF
cdr3_nt: TGTGCCAGTAGTACCTCCCAGGGTAGGGAGACCCAGTACTTC

v_call: TRBV24-1
d_call: NA
clone_size: NA
j_call: TRBJ2-1
cdr3_aa: CATSDLGGARSYNEQFF
cdr3_nt: TGTGCCACCAGTGATTTAGGGGGGGCGAGGTCCTACAATGAGCAGTTCTTC

v_call: TRBV2
d_call: NA
clone_size: few
j_call: TRBJ2-7
cdr3_aa: CASSDGGFEQYF
cdr3_nt: TGTGCCAGCAGTGACGGAGGATTTGAGCAGTACTTC

v_call: TRBV5-1
d_call: NA
clone_size: NA
j_call: TRBJ1-1
cdr3_aa: CASSINPGYTEAFF
cdr3_nt: TGCGCCAGCAGCATAAATCCGGGGTACACTGAAGCTTTCTTT

v_call: TRBV19
d_call: NA
clone_size: NA
j_call: TRBJ1-4
cdr3_aa: CASSIWPGVDNEKLFF
cdr3_nt: TGTGCCAGTAGTATATGGCCCGGGGTTGATAATGAAAAACTGTTTTTT

v_call: TRBV19
d_call: NA
clone_size: NA
j_call: TRBJ1-6
cdr3_aa: CASSPPLSPLHF
cdr3_nt: TGTGCCAGTAGTCCCCCCCTATCACCCCTCCACTTT

v_call: TRBV4-1
d_call: NA
clone_size: once
j_call: TRBJ1-3
cdr3_aa: CASGPQGVFSGNTIYF
cdr3_nt: TGCGCCAGCGGACCACAGGGAGTCTTCTCTGGAAACACCATATATTTT

v_call: TRBV24-1
d_call: NA
clone_size: NA
j_call: TRBJ1-5
cdr3_aa: CATSPGKKGVGNQPQHF
cdr3_nt: TGTGCCACCAGTCCAGGGAAGAAGGGTGTGGGCAATCAGCCCCAGCATTTT

v_call: TRBV5-1
d_call: TRBD1
clone_size: NA
j_call: TRBJ2-2
cdr3_aa: CASSPRQGAGELFF
cdr3_nt: TGCGCCAGCAGCCCCAGACAGGGGGCCGGGGAGCTGTTTTTT

v_call: TRBV27
d_call: TRBD1
clone_size: NA
j_call: TRBJ2-7
cdr3_aa: CASSSRTGVRLEQYF
cdr3_nt: TGTGCCAGCAGTTCACGGACAGGGGTTCGGCTCGAGCAGTACTTC

v_call: TRBV21-1
d_call: NA
clone_size: NA
j_call: TRBJ1-4
cdr3_aa: CASSKALDRGNEKLFF
cdr3_nt: TGTGCCAGCAGCAAAGCACTAGACAGGGGAAATGAAAAACTGTTTTTT

v_call: TRBV5-5
d_call: NA
clone_size: NA
j_call: TRBJ2-5
cdr3_aa: CASSNGFITAGETQYF
cdr3_nt: TGTGCCAGCAGCAACGGATTTATAACTGCAGGGGAGACCCAGTACTTC

v_call: TRBV5-4
d_call: TRBD1
clone_size: NA
j_call: TRBJ1-1
cdr3_aa: CASSLENRGGPEAFF
cdr3_nt: TGTGCCAGCAGCTTGGAAAACAGGGGGGGTCCTGAAGCTTTCTTT

v_call: TRBV13
d_call: NA
clone_size: NA
j_call: TRBJ2-7
cdr3_aa: CASTPGLSLHEQYF
cdr3_nt: TGTGCCAGCACCCCGGGACTCTCTTTGCACGAGCAGTACTTC

v_call: TRBV11-2
d_call: NA
clone_size: NA
j_call: TRBJ2-7
cdr3_aa: CASSLSRRGSPYF
cdr3_nt: TGTGCCAGCAGCTTATCCCGACGGGGGAGTCCGTACTTC

v_call: TRBV5-1
d_call: TRBD1
clone_size: NA
j_call: TRBJ1-4
cdr3_aa: CASSLGTGVPEKLFF
cdr3_nt: TGCGCCAGCAGCTTAGGGACAGGGGTTCCTGAAAAACTGTTTTTT

v_call: TRBV5-4
d_call: NA
clone_size: NA
j_call: TRBJ1-2
cdr3_aa: CASSLVPGLNYGYTF
cdr3_nt: TGTGCCAGCAGCTTGGTTCCTGGGCTTAACTATGGCTACACCTTC

v_call: TRBV3-1/TRBV3-2
d_call: TRBD2
clone_size: NA
j_call: TRBJ2-1
cdr3_aa: CASSPRKGSLAGGSYNEQFF
cdr3_nt: TGTGCCAGCAGTCCCCGGAAAGGAAGTCTAGCGGGGGGCTCCTACAATGAGCAGTTCTTC

v_call: TRBV7-2
d_call: TRBD2
clone_size: NA
j_call: TRBJ2-2
cdr3_aa: CACSLARPGGPSGELFF
cdr3_nt: TGTGCCTGCAGCTTAGCGCGACCGGGGGGGCCCTCCGGGGAGCTGTTTTTT

v_call: TRBV13
d_call: NA
clone_size: few
j_call: TRBJ1-3
cdr3_aa: CASSFQATGNTIYF
cdr3_nt: TGTGCCAGCAGCTTCCAGGCTACTGGAAACACCATATATTTT

v_call: TRBV29-1
d_call: NA
clone_size: NA
j_call: TRBJ2-6
cdr3_aa: CSVDSGRGANVLTF
cdr3_nt: TGCAGCGTTGATAGCGGTAGGGGGGCCAACGTCCTGACTTTC

v_call: TRBV27
d_call: NA
clone_size: NA
j_call: TRBJ2-1
cdr3_aa: CASSPEGGRAYNEQFF
cdr3_nt: TGTGCCAGCAGTCCTGAGGGGGGGAGGGCCTACAATGAGCAGTTCTTC

v_call: TRBV7-2
d_call: TRBD2
clone_size: NA
j_call: TRBJ2-1
cdr3_aa: CASSSQGLAGGGEQFF
cdr3_nt: TGTGCCAGCAGCTCGCAGGGACTAGCGGGGGGCGGTGAGCAGTTCTTC

v_call: TRBV23-1
d_call: NA
clone_size: NA
j_call: TRBJ2-3
cdr3_aa: CASSPFRLYSTDTQYF
cdr3_nt: TGCGCCAGCAGCCCCTTTCGACTTTATAGCACAGATACGCAGTATTTT

v_call: TRBV7-9
d_call: NA
clone_size: few
j_call: TRBJ1-1
cdr3_aa: CASSLSRIGDTEAFF
cdr3_nt: TGTGCCAGCAGCTTATCTAGGATAGGGGACACTGAAGCTTTCTTT

v_call: TRBV11-3
d_call: NA
clone_size: once
j_call: TRBJ2-3
cdr3_aa: CASRGGSTDTQYF
cdr3_nt: TGTGCCAGCAGGGGGGGAAGCACAGATACGCAGTATTTT

v_call: TRBV3-1/TRBV3-2
d_call: NA
clone_size: NA
j_call: TRBJ1-2
cdr3_aa: CASSHASGGYGYTF
cdr3_nt: TGTGCCAGCAGCCACGCTTCCGGGGGGTATGGCTACACCTTC

v_call: TRBV11-2
d_call: TRBD1
clone_size: NA
j_call: TRBJ2-7
cdr3_aa: CASSPGGQDYEQYF
cdr3_nt: TGTGCCAGCAGCCCTGGCGGACAGGACTACGAGCAGTACTTC

v_call: TRBV6-5
d_call: TRBD2
clone_size: NA
j_call: TRBJ2-5
cdr3_aa: CASSRLAWETQYF
cdr3_nt: TGTGCCAGCAGCAGACTAGCGTGGGAGACCCAGTACTTC

v_call: TRBV7-9
d_call: NA
clone_size: NA
j_call: TRBJ2-2
cdr3_aa: CASSLSAGELFF
cdr3_nt: TGTGCCAGCAGCTTATCCGCCGGGGAGCTGTTTTTT

v_call: TRBV7-3
d_call: TRBD2
clone_size: once
j_call: TRBJ2-5
cdr3_aa: CASSLLAGSPETQYF
cdr3_nt: TGTGCCAGCAGCTTACTAGCGGGATCCCCGGAGACCCAGTACTTC

v_call: TRBV30
d_call: NA
clone_size: NA
j_call: TRBJ2-7
cdr3_aa: CAWSRVPSYEQYF
cdr3_nt: TGTGCCTGGAGCAGGGTGCCATCCTACGAGCAGTACTTC

v_call: TRBV4-2
d_call: TRBD1
clone_size: NA
j_call: TRBJ2-3
cdr3_aa: CASSQETGTDTQYF
cdr3_nt: TGTGCCAGCAGCCAAGAGACAGGGACAGATACGCAGTATTTT

v_call: TRBV11-2
d_call: NA
clone_size: NA
j_call: TRBJ2-3
cdr3_aa: CATQTDSPEDTQYF
cdr3_nt: TGTGCCACCCAAACGGATAGCCCGGAAGATACGCAGTATTTT